The rows below give T cell receptor beta chains drawn from one sample of a study of T-cell reconstitution after alpha-beta-depleted transplantation in children. TCRdb fed the PCR reads into MiXCR, producing one record per CDR3 protein. The sample consists of 250,000 to 300,000 distinct CDR3 sequences, about 7.3% of them appearing once. The material sequenced was peripheral blood, taken 360 days after TCRalphabeta/CD19-depleted stem cell transplant. The source of these receptors is a female patient aged 2-10 years who had a stem cell transplant for Fanconi anemia, so the T cells may come from the graft donor. The CDR3 runs from the conserved cysteine through the conserved F or W. A D gene is named only where the DNA matches it firmly. Part of the rows lack a size; the others show once, few, many or a class for expanded clones.

abundance: few; j_gene: TRBJ1-1; d_gene: -; v_gene: TRBV24-1; CDR3aa: CATSTTGGSTEAFF; CDR3nt: TGTGCCACCAGCACGACAGGAGGTAGCACTGAAGCTTTCTTT
abundance: -; j_gene: TRBJ2-1; d_gene: -; v_gene: TRBV19; CDR3aa: CASSSLEGWGLVNEQFF; CDR3nt: TGTGCCAGTAGCTCCCTGGAGGGCTGGGGGCTGGTCAATGAGCAGTTCTTC
abundance: -; j_gene: TRBJ2-3; d_gene: -; v_gene: TRBV6-5; CDR3aa: CASSYRGARADTQYF; CDR3nt: TGTGCCAGCAGTTACCGGGGGGCGAGGGCAGATACGCAGTATTTT
abundance: few; j_gene: TRBJ2-3; d_gene: TRBD1; v_gene: TRBV5-1; CDR3aa: CASSKQGPAGTDTQYF; CDR3nt: TGCGCCAGCAGCAAACAGGGGCCCGCGGGCACAGATACGCAGTATTTT
abundance: many; j_gene: TRBJ2-1; d_gene: TRBD1; v_gene: TRBV9; CDR3aa: CASSVDLDRALKNEQFF; CDR3nt: TGTGCCAGCAGCGTAGACTTGGACAGGGCCCTGAAGAATGAGCAGTTCTTC
abundance: few; j_gene: TRBJ1-4; d_gene: -; v_gene: TRBV28; CDR3aa: CASSPLGGQHNEKLFF; CDR3nt: TGTGCCAGCAGTCCCCTAGGGGGACAACACAATGAAAAACTGTTTTTT
abundance: few; j_gene: TRBJ2-2; d_gene: TRBD2; v_gene: TRBV12-3/TRBV12-4; CDR3aa: CACSSGTSGSPLTGELFF; CDR3nt: TGTGCCTGCAGTTCCGGGACTAGCGGGAGCCCGCTCACCGGGGAGCTGTTTTTT
abundance: many; j_gene: TRBJ1-1; d_gene: TRBD1; v_gene: TRBV9; CDR3aa: CASSVTGTGNTEAFF; CDR3nt: TGTGCCAGCAGCGTCACTGGGACAGGGAACACTGAAGCTTTCTTT
abundance: -; j_gene: TRBJ2-3; d_gene: TRBD1; v_gene: TRBV5-5; CDR3aa: CASSLVGGQGWTDTQYF; CDR3nt: TGTGCCAGCAGCTTGGTGGGGGGACAGGGTTGGACAGATACGCAGTATTTT
abundance: many; j_gene: TRBJ2-3; d_gene: TRBD1; v_gene: TRBV12-3/TRBV12-4; CDR3aa: CASSLPGTGGTTDTQYF; CDR3nt: TGTGCCAGCAGTTTACCCGGGACAGGGGGGACCACAGATACGCAGTATTTT
abundance: few; j_gene: TRBJ1-5; d_gene: -; v_gene: TRBV29-1; CDR3aa: CSVGGGARQPQHF; CDR3nt: TGCAGCGTTGGGGGGGGGGCGCGGCAGCCCCAGCATTTT
abundance: -; j_gene: TRBJ1-2; d_gene: -; v_gene: TRBV24-1; CDR3aa: CATRPTGMNYGYTF; CDR3nt: TGTGCCACCAGACCTACAGGGATGAACTATGGCTACACCTTC
abundance: -; j_gene: TRBJ2-7; d_gene: -; v_gene: TRBV10-3; CDR3aa: CAISESGAELPHF; CDR3nt: TGTGCCATCAGTGAGTCTGGGGCGGAACTTCCACACTTC
abundance: many; j_gene: TRBJ2-2; d_gene: -; v_gene: TRBV5-1; CDR3aa: CASSLTPGGTGELFF; CDR3nt: TGCGCCAGCAGCTTGACCCCAGGAGGGACCGGGGAGCTGTTTTTT
abundance: few; j_gene: TRBJ2-2; d_gene: -; v_gene: TRBV6-1; CDR3aa: CASRGIANTGELFF; CDR3nt: TGTGCCAGCAGGGGCATCGCGAACACCGGGGAGCTGTTTTTT
abundance: -; j_gene: TRBJ2-1; d_gene: TRBD2; v_gene: TRBV19; CDR3aa: CASSIDAGVNYNEQFF; CDR3nt: TGTGCCAGTAGTATAGATGCGGGGGTCAACTACAATGAGCAGTTCTTC